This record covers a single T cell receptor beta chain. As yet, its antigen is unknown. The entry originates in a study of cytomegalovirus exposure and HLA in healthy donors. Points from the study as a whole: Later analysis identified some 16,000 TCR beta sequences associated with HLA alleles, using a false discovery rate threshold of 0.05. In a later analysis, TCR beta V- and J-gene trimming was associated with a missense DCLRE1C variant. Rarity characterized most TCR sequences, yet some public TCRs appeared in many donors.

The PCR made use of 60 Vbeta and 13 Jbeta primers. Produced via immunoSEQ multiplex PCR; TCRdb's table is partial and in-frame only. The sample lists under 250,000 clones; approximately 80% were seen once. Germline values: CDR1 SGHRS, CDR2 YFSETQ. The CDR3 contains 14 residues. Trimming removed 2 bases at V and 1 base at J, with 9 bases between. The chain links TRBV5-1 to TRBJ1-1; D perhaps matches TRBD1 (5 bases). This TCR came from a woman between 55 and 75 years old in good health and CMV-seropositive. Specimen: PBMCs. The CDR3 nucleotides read TGCGCCAGCAGCTTTGGGGGGGGGAACACTGAAGCTTTCTTT. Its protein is CASSFGGGNTEAFF.